These 27 T cell receptor beta chains were all obtained from the same sample, sequenced in a study of blood T cell repertoires in COVID-19. Sequenced by immunoSEQ multiplex PCR; TCRdb stores in-frame clones only, minus some. This sample yields fewer than 80,000 clones, of which 90% are seen a single time; just over 2.5% belongs to the top ten. The sequencing input was peripheral blood. The source of these receptors is a human donor in a cohort sampled during active COVID-19.

The gene calls are TRBV5-1 and TRBJ1-6; the match to TRBD1 covers 10 bases. This CDR3 spans 15 amino acids. Trimming cost V 0 bases and J 7 bases; bases outside gene matches: 1. CDR1 SGHRS and CDR2 YFSETQ come from the germline V gene. CDR3 nucleotides: TGCGCCAGCAGCTTGGGGGGACAGGGGAATTCACCCCTCCACTTT. The encoded protein is CASSLGGQGNSPLHF.

CDR3 sequence reads: CASSSGQGRNGYTF. CDR3 in DNA: TGTGCCAGCAGCTCGGGACAGGGTAGGAATGGCTACACCTTC. The V gene is TRBV28, the J gene TRBJ1-2; 9 nucleotides agree with TRBD1. This CDR3 spans 14 amino acids. V shed 6 bases and J 6 bases; nucleotides not matched to a gene: 8. Germline loops: CDR1 MDHEN, CDR2 SYDVKM.

V is TRBV14 and J is TRBJ2-3; 11 nucleotides line up with TRBD1. With 0 bases clipped from V and 2 bases from J, the junction kept 10 bases outside the gene matches. Germline V gene lookup returns CDR1 SGHDN and CDR2 FVKESK. CDR3 length: 19 amino acids. CDR3 protein: CASSQDKDRGLGNTDTQYF. The CDR3, as DNA: TGTGCCAGCAGCCAAGATAAGGACAGGGGGCTTGGGAACACAGATACGCAGTATTTT.

The chain uses TRBV6-1 and TRBJ2-7; 12 nucleotides line up with TRBD2. The CDR3 is made up of 16 amino acids. CDR1 is MNHNS and CDR2 is SASEGT in the germline V gene. The junction had 8 bases not matched to a gene; V was cut back by 2 bases and J by 6 bases. CDR3 loop: CASSELLGGLAGEQYF. The CDR3, as DNA: TGTGCCAGCAGTGAACTTCTGGGGGGACTAGCGGGCGAGCAGTACTTC.

This chain uses TRBV19 with TRBJ1-5; D is possibly TRBD1 (5 bases). Per germline, CDR1 LNHDA and CDR2 SQIVND (reference sequence). V lost 1 base and J 4 bases, leaving 14 bases between the germline ends. This CDR3 is 16 amino acids long. This chain's CDR3 is CASSIVGARGNQPQHF. In DNA, the CDR3 is TGTGCCAGTAGTATAGTAGGTGCGCGGGGGAATCAGCCCCAGCATTTT.

The V and J genes are TRBV29-1 and TRBJ1-1; D gene ambiguous. Germline values: CDR1 SQVTM, CDR2 ANQGSEA. V lost 3 bases and J lost 5, with 10 bases in between. The length of the CDR3 is 12 residues. CDR3 sequence (DNA): TGCAGCGTTGACAGGATAGTAACTGAAGCTTTCTTT. Its protein product is CSVDRIVTEAFF.

The genes are TRBV5-1 and TRBJ2-5; TRBD1 is a possible D gene (6 bases). CDR1 and CDR2 from the germline V gene are SGHRS and YFSETQ. This CDR3 is built from 13 residues. Trimming took off 5 bases at V and 5 bases at J, with 13 bases between the two ends. The CDR3 loop is CASRRGSGETQYF. The CDR3 DNA sequence: TGCGCCAGCAGGAGGGGGTCCGGGGAGACCCAGTACTTC.

The CDR3 region is CASSQEIAGYNEQFF. The CDR3 coding sequence is TGCGCCAGCAGCCAAGAAATAGCGGGGTACAATGAGCAGTTCTTC. The chain employs TRBV4-3 and TRBJ2-1; 8 nucleotides match TRBD2. CDR1 LGHNA and CDR2 YSLEER come from the germline V gene. CDR3 length equals 15 residues. J lost 4 bases, V lost 0 bases, and 2 bases had no gene match.

The chain carries TRBV6-5 and TRBJ1-4; 9 bases line up with TRBD1. Germline V gene data show CDR1 as MNHEY and CDR2 as SVGAGI. CDR3 size: 14 residues. V gave up 6 bases and J gave up 6 bases; unmatched junction bases: 5. The CDR3 sequence is CASSNGQGHEKLFF. For the CDR3, the DNA is TGTGCCAGCAGCAATGGACAGGGGCATGAAAAACTGTTTTTT.

The V call is TRBV2, the J call TRBJ2-6; the D is unclear. Germline CDR1 and CDR2: SNHLY and FYNNEI. V lost 0 bases and J lost 5, with 14 bases in between. The CDR3 consists of 17 residues. CDR3 protein: CASSEARRTGRANVLTF. The DNA for the CDR3 is TGTGCCAGCAGTGAAGCGCGTAGAACCGGTAGGGCCAACGTCCTGACTTTC.

This chain links TRBV7-3 with TRBJ2-1; 7 nucleotides align to TRBD2. The germline V gene encodes CDR1 SGHTA and CDR2 FQGTGA. There are 15 residues in the CDR3. The ends lost 2 bases at V and 4 bases at J; junction bases unmatched: 5. Here the CDR3 reads CASSLLAETYNEQFF. CDR3 DNA sequence: TGTGCCAGCAGCTTACTAGCGGAGACGTACAATGAGCAGTTCTTC.

The V and J genes are TRBV5-1 and TRBJ2-1; tentative D call: TRBD1 (6 bases). The CDR3 is made up of 11 amino acids. Germline V lookup: CDR1 SGHRS, CDR2 YFSETQ. The V and J ends lost 4 bases and 10 bases respectively, with 9 bases between them. For the CDR3, the DNA is TGCGCCAGCAGCCGGGACACCGAGCAGTTCTTC. It specifies CASSRDTEQFF.

This chain connects TRBV19 to TRBJ1-4, with TRBD1 as a possible D gene (5 bases). The CDR3 extends over 14 amino acids. Trimming removed 6 bases at V and 5 bases at J, with 13 bases between. CDR1 and CDR2 (germline): LNHDA, SQIVND (reference sequence). Here the CDR3 DNA reads TGTGCCAGTAGGTCGACAGCCTGGAATGAAAAACTGTTTTTT. It encodes CASRSTAWNEKLFF.

The chain uses TRBV27 and TRBJ2-7, with D perhaps matching TRBD1 (5 bases). CDR1 MNHEY and CDR2 SMNVEV come from the germline V gene (reference sequence). The CDR3 totals 13 residues. V gave up 10 bases and J gave up 2 bases, with 15 bases separating them. The CDR3 DNA reads as TGTGCCACTACCAGGTGGGGCCCCTACGAGCAGTACTTC. Its translation is CATTRWGPYEQYF.

The J gene is TRBJ2-3, the V gene TRBV6-5, with TRBD2 as a possible D gene (6 bases). The CDR3 runs 16 residues. Germline assignment: CDR1 MNHEY and CDR2 SVGAGI. Between the trimmed V and J ends, which lost 0 bases and 2 bases, there was a span of 12 bases. In DNA form, the CDR3 reads TGTGCCAGCAGTTACTCGGGTAGCGGAATCACAGATACGCAGTATTTT. This sequence encodes CASSYSGSGITDTQYF.

The V call is TRBV19, the J call TRBJ2-7, with a tentative D call TRBD1 (6 bases). Trimming shortened V by 4 bases and J by 2 bases, and 15 bases separated the two germline ends. The length of the CDR3 is 15 residues. Germline CDR1 is LNHDA and CDR2 is SQIVND (reference sequence). CDR3 loop: CASSTGRDTPYEQYF. CDR3 DNA sequence: TGTGCCAGTAGTACAGGCCGGGACACTCCCTACGAGCAGTACTTC.

The rearrangement joins TRBV12-5 to TRBJ1-1, with D tentatively TRBD1 (5 bases). CDR1 is LGHNT, CDR2 FRNRAP, per germline. Deletions cut 0 bases from V and 5 bases from J, with 13 bases between. The CDR3 is 15 amino acids. CDR3 residues: CASGLVQGASTEAFF. The CDR3 DNA reads as TGTGCTAGTGGTTTGGTACAAGGGGCGTCGACTGAAGCTTTCTTT.

V gene TRBV7-9 combines with J gene TRBJ2-6, with TRBD1 as a possible D gene (6 bases). CDR3 length: 16 amino acids. The V gene lost 6 bases and the J gene lost 2 bases, with 14 bases spanning the gap. Germline CDR1 SEHNR, CDR2 FQNEAQ (reference sequence). DNA for the CDR3: TGTGCCAGCAGAGCCACAGGGTACCCTGGGGCCAACGTCCTGACTTTC. This translates into CASRATGYPGANVLTF.

This sequence joins TRBV3-1 (or the pseudogene TRBV3-2) and TRBJ1-1; 7 bases line up with TRBD1. The CDR3 is 15 amino acids. V shed 1 base and J 2 bases; nucleotides not matched to a gene: 4. Germline V gives CDR1 LGHDT, CDR2 YNNKEL (reference sequence). The CDR3, as DNA: TGTGCCAGCAGCCAAGGCGACAGGGATAACACTGAAGCTTTCTTT. Protein sequence: CASSQGDRDNTEAFF.

This chain links TRBV6-5 with TRBJ2-5; 7 positions match TRBD1. The V gene's germline CDR1 is MNHEY and CDR2 SVGAGI. J gave up 5 bases and V 6 bases, and 6 bases lay outside the gene matches. The CDR3 loop spans 13 amino acids. The CDR3 coding sequence is TGTGCCAGCAGAGCGACAGGGATGGAGACCCAGTACTTC. Protein sequence: CASRATGMETQYF.

This rearrangement joins TRBV4-1 to TRBJ2-5, with 12 bases lining up with TRBD1. This CDR3 region has 17 residues. CDR1 is MGHRA, CDR2 YSYEKL, per germline. The ends lost 3 bases at V and 4 bases at J; junction bases unmatched: 9. The CDR3 DNA is TGCGCCAGCAGCCAGGGGGGGACAGGGGGCGTGGGAGAGACCCAGTACTTC. Its protein product is CASSQGGTGGVGETQYF.

V and J are TRBV4-3 and TRBJ2-7; 8 positions match TRBD2. The V segment lost 0 bases and the J segment 3 bases; nucleotides outside the gene matches: 7. The CDR3 consists of 16 residues. Germline V gives CDR1 LGHNA, CDR2 YSLEER. DNA of the CDR3: TGCGCCAGCAGCCAAGATCGGGCGGGAGGAGACTACGAGCAGTACTTC. This encodes CASSQDRAGGDYEQYF.

The chain carries TRBV5-4 and TRBJ2-7; D may be TRBD1 (5 bases). V lost 1 base and J lost 1, with 12 bases in between. The CDR3 contains 15 residues. Per the germline V gene, CDR1 is SGHNT and CDR2 is YYREEE (reference sequence). CDR3 protein: CASSLRQGGSYEQYF. The DNA for the CDR3 is TGTGCCAGCAGCTTGAGGCAGGGTGGGTCCTACGAGCAGTACTTC. Together with reference TRBV5-4 and TRBJ2-7, the CDR3 gives the full variable domain: ETGVTQSPTHLIKTRGQQVTLRCSSQSGHNTVSWYQQALGQGPQFIFQYYREEENGRGNFPPRFSGLQFPNYSSELNVNALELDDSALYLCASSLRQGGSYEQYFGPGTRLTVT.

The V call is TRBV27, the J call TRBJ2-7; TRBD1 matches 7 bases. The CDR3 loop spans 14 amino acids. The V segment lost 3 bases and the J segment 4 bases; nucleotides outside the gene matches: 6. Germline V gene lookup returns CDR1 MNHEY and CDR2 SMNVEV (reference sequence). The CDR3 sequence is CASSFSGQKYEQYF. CDR3 nucleotides: TGTGCCAGCAGTTTTTCGGGACAGAAATACGAGCAGTACTTC.

J is TRBJ2-5 and V is TRBV27; D gene ambiguous. Germline V gene sequence: CDR1 MNHEY, CDR2 SMNVEV (reference sequence). Trimming took off 6 bases at V and 4 bases at J, with 12 bases between the two ends. The CDR3 runs to 13 residues. Here the CDR3 DNA reads TGTGCCAGCAGCTATAGGCTAGGAGAGACCCAGTACTTC. Translation: CASSYRLGETQYF.

Only one count was recorded for this clone. The genes are TRBV3-1 (or the pseudogene TRBV3-2) and TRBJ1-6; D is possibly TRBD1 (6 bases). Germline assignment: CDR1 LGHDT and CDR2 YNNKEL (reference sequence). This CDR3 is 16 amino acids long. V was cut by 4 bases and J by 12 bases, with 22 bases left in between. The CDR3, as DNA: TGTGCCAGCAGCCCACTCGTCCTGGGGGCAGGAGGACCCCTCCACTTT. Translated: CASSPLVLGAGGPLHF.

The CDR3 region has the DNA TGTGCCAGTAGTATGGGACAGGAGATCTCCTACGAGCAGTACTTC. It yields the protein CASSMGQEISYEQYF. The rearrangement uses TRBV19 and TRBJ2-7, with 8 bases lining up with TRBD1. The germline gives CDR1 LNHDA, CDR2 SQIVND (reference sequence). V lost 3 bases, J lost 0 bases, and 4 bases stayed unmatched. The CDR3 contains 15 residues. The entire variable domain, with the rest obtained from reference TRBV19 and TRBJ2-7, is as follows: DGGITQSPKYLFRKEGQNVTLSCEQNLNHDAMYWYRQDPGQGLRLIYYSQIVNDFQKGDIAEGYSVSREKKESFPLTVTSAQKNPTAFYLCASSMGQEISYEQYFGPGTRLTVT.